This T cell receptor (beta chain) is from a study of blood T cell repertoires in COVID-19. Whole-study context: Samples representing acute and convalescent COVID-19 were sourced from the United States, Italy and Spain. PBMCs, B-cell-depleted T cells, or T cells were the source of the cDNA or gDNA that made up the material.

The germline V gene encodes CDR1 SEHNR and CDR2 FQNEAQ (reference sequence). V lost 2 bases and J lost 5, with 7 bases in between. This CDR3 comprises 13 residues. Per the authors' pipeline: Amplifying reference gene primers gave estimates of nucleated cell counts. Clones were read by immunoSEQ multiplex PCR, and TCRdb kept only the in-frame ones, dropping some. The V and J calls and clone size come from that table; D and trimming were worked out from the DNA. The table shows 440,000 or so clones, with over 75% occurring only once. Those enrolled in Seattle joined during active infection and were followed longitudinally afterward.

The sequenced sample consisted of peripheral blood. The chain employs TRBV7-9 and TRBJ1-5; no reliable D call. This clonotype originated in a woman aged 40 to 50 with COVID-19, enrolled during active disease. The CDR3 here is CASSLTTDQPQHF. The DNA for the CDR3 is TGTGCCAGCAGCTTAACGACTGATCAGCCCCAGCATTTT.